The rows below give T cell receptor beta chains drawn from one sample of a study of T-cell reconstitution after alpha-beta-depleted transplantation in children. TCRdb processed the PCR reads anew with MiXCR; each CDR3 protein has one entry. The table lists 70,000 to 95,000 distinct CDR3 sequences, roughly a sixth of them singletons. The source material was PBMCs, mostly from graft donor cells, sampled 180 days after TCRalphabeta/CD19-depleted stem cell transplant. These receptors were collected from a male patient aged 2 to 10 who had a stem cell transplant for acute lymphoblastic leukemia, so the T cells may come from the graft donor. The CDR3 runs from the conserved cysteine through the conserved F or W. D genes are given only for firm matches. A clone size is listed for some rows: how often the clone was seen (once, few, many), or a class if it is expanded.

V,size,D,J,CDR3,DNA
TRBV7-7,few,TRBD2,TRBJ2-3,CASSPKTSGDTQYF,TGTGCCAGCAGCCCAAAGACTAGCGGGGATACGCAGTATTTT
TRBV12-3/TRBV12-4,few,.,TRBJ1-1,CASSKDSPRAFF,TGTGCCAGCAGTAAGGACAGCCCTAGAGCTTTCTTT
TRBV20-1,few,TRBD1,TRBJ2-3,CSAILQGATDTQYF,TGCAGTGCTATCTTACAGGGGGCCACAGATACGCAGTATTTT
TRBV27,.,TRBD1,TRBJ2-1,CASFGTGGYEQFF,TGTGCCAGCTTTGGGACAGGGGGTTATGAGCAGTTCTTC
TRBV2,few,.,TRBJ1-1,CASKRGPNTEAFF,TGTGCCAGCAAAAGAGGCCCGAACACTGAAGCTTTCTTT
TRBV27,many,.,TRBJ1-1,CASQSNTEAFF,TGTGCCAGCCAATCCAACACTGAAGCTTTCTTT
TRBV7-9,.,.,TRBJ1-6,CASTLGQGSYNSPLHF,TGTGCCAGCACCCTGGGGCAGGGCTCCTATAATTCACCCCTCCACTTT
TRBV25-1,.,.,TRBJ2-7,CASSEPPPRGEQYF,TGTGCCAGCAGTGAGCCCCCTCCCCGGGGTGAGCAGTACTTC
TRBV20-1,.,.,TRBJ1-2,CSAGTRPNYGYTF,TGCAGTGCCGGGACCAGACCTAACTATGGCTACACCTTC
TRBV5-1,many,.,TRBJ2-7,CASSSLKDGTYEQYF,TGCGCCAGCAGCTCCCTAAAGGACGGGACCTACGAGCAGTACTTC
TRBV5-6,.,.,TRBJ1-5,CASSLQGPNNQPQHF,TGTGCCAGCAGCTTACAGGGACCCAACAATCAGCCCCAGCATTTT
TRBV20-1,.,.,TRBJ1-1,CSARDLVQLANTEAFF,TGCAGTGCTAGAGATCTCGTACAGCTGGCGAACACTGAAGCTTTCTTT
TRBV29-1,few,.,TRBJ2-2,CSAAEGHGELFF,TGCAGCGCCGCCGAAGGACACGGGGAGCTGTTTTTT
TRBV12-3/TRBV12-4,many,TRBD1,TRBJ2-1,CASSFDRGSYNEQFF,TGTGCCAGCAGTTTCGACAGGGGTTCCTACAATGAGCAGTTCTTC
TRBV20-1,.,.,TRBJ1-2,CSARVTGVEYGYTF,TGCAGTGCTAGAGTGACAGGAGTTGAGTATGGCTACACCTTC
TRBV30,few,.,TRBJ2-2,CAWSARGANTGELFF,TGTGCCTGGAGTGCCCGCGGGGCTAACACCGGGGAGCTGTTTTTT
TRBV6-6,few,.,TRBJ1-5,CASKADMSQPQHF,TGTGCCAGCAAGGCGGACATGTCTCAGCCCCAGCATTTT
TRBV2,few,TRBD1,TRBJ1-6,CASIRQGGPNSPLHF,TGTGCCAGCATTAGACAGGGGGGCCCTAATTCACCCCTCCACTTT
TRBV9,.,.,TRBJ2-6,CASSDSGANVLTF,TGTGCCAGCAGCGACTCTGGGGCCAACGTCCTGACTTTC
TRBV10-3,medium-sized,TRBD1,TRBJ2-3,CAISPDRVTDTQYF,TGTGCCATTTCTCCGGACAGGGTCACAGATACGCAGTATTTT
TRBV14,many,.,TRBJ2-1,CASSQDNPPLHNEQFF,TGTGCCAGCAGCCAAGATAACCCACCGCTCCACAATGAGCAGTTCTTC
TRBV5-6,.,.,TRBJ2-4,CASSLRQLAKNIQYF,TGTGCCAGCAGCTTGCGACAGCTAGCCAAAAACATTCAGTACTTC
TRBV20-1,few,TRBD1,TRBJ1-2,CSATAGGFFEGYGYTF,TGCAGTGCCACCGCAGGGGGCTTTTTCGAAGGATATGGCTACACCTTC
TRBV12-5,.,.,TRBJ2-2,CASGLSPGELFF,TGTGCTAGTGGTTTGAGCCCCGGGGAGCTGTTTTTT
TRBV9,.,TRBD1,TRBJ1-1,CASSVTGVGPEAFF,TGTGCCAGCAGCGTGACAGGGGTCGGCCCTGAAGCTTTCTTT
TRBV29-1,.,.,TRBJ1-4,CSVGDGNEKLFF,TGCAGCGTAGGGGACGGAAATGAAAAACTGTTTTTT
TRBV5-1,few,TRBD2,TRBJ2-7,CASSLDLAGVYEQYF,TGCGCCAGCAGCTTGGATCTAGCGGGGGTTTACGAGCAGTACTTC
TRBV4-1,.,.,TRBJ1-2,CASSQVGETVGYTF,TGCGCCAGCAGCCAAGTAGGGGAGACAGTCGGCTACACCTTC
TRBV7-3,many,TRBD2,TRBJ2-5,CASSLSGGLGSGQTQYF,TGTGCCAGCAGCTTATCGGGCGGACTAGGATCCGGGCAGACCCAGTACTTC
TRBV10-3,.,.,TRBJ2-5,CAILAGAETQYF,TGTGCCATCCTGGCAGGGGCAGAGACCCAGTACTTC
TRBV10-3,.,.,TRBJ2-7,CATSRTRTYEQYF,TGTGCCACCAGTAGGACCAGGACCTACGAGCAGTACTTC
TRBV29-1,.,.,TRBJ2-2,CSVVGRMNTGELFF,TGCAGCGTTGTCGGTCGGATGAACACCGGGGAGCTGTTTTTT
TRBV6-5,.,.,TRBJ2-7,CASSYSSLRSGLSYEQYF,TGTGCCAGCAGTTACTCTTCGTTGCGGTCAGGGCTATCCTACGAGCAGTACTTC
TRBV18,.,.,TRBJ2-5,CASSGTLQETQYF,TGTGCCAGTTCCGGGACCCTCCAAGAGACCCAGTACTTC
TRBV7-2,.,TRBD1,TRBJ1-6,CASSRTTGDIDSPLHF,TGTGCCAGCAGCCGAACGACAGGGGATATTGATTCACCCCTCCACTTT
TRBV20-1,few,.,TRBJ2-3,CSAVPARGADTQYF,TGCAGTGCTGTTCCTGCTAGGGGGGCAGATACGCAGTATTTT
TRBV5-6,few,TRBD2,TRBJ2-2,CASSWGLAGAGSTGELFF,TGTGCCAGCAGCTGGGGACTAGCGGGGGCCGGGAGCACCGGGGAGCTGTTTTTT
TRBV12-3/TRBV12-4,.,.,TRBJ2-5,CASSPRAGGGGETQYF,TGTGCCAGCAGTCCCCGGGCCGGCGGCGGCGGAGAGACCCAGTACTTC
TRBV18,few,.,TRBJ1-1,CASADGENTEAFF,TGTGCCAGCGCCGACGGAGAGAACACTGAAGCTTTCTTT
TRBV6-1,few,.,TRBJ1-2,CASSEPYPGDNYGYTF,TGTGCCAGCAGTGAACCATATCCGGGCGATAACTATGGCTACACCTTC
TRBV4-3,few,.,TRBJ2-3,CASSQALHPTDTQYF,TGCGCCAGCAGCCAAGCTCTGCACCCCACAGATACGCAGTATTTT
TRBV11-1,few,TRBD2,TRBJ2-2,CASRILWLAGLERTGELFF,TGTGCCAGCAGGATCCTGTGGCTAGCGGGTTTAGAACGCACCGGGGAGCTGTTTTTT
TRBV9,.,TRBD2,TRBJ2-7,CASSETSGSYEQYF,TGTGCCAGCAGCGAAACTAGCGGGAGCTACGAGCAGTACTTC
TRBV7-9,few,TRBD2,TRBJ2-3,CASTLTRGDLDTQYF,TGTGCCAGCACCCTTACCCGGGGGGACTTAGATACGCAGTATTTT
TRBV20-1,few,TRBD2,TRBJ2-3,CSAILAGGQTDTQYF,TGCAGTGCCATACTAGCGGGGGGGCAAACAGATACGCAGTATTTT
TRBV7-2,.,.,TRBJ1-5,CASSLSGLGNQPQHF,TGTGCCAGCAGCTTATCCGGGTTAGGGAATCAGCCCCAGCATTTT
TRBV24-1,many,.,TRBJ2-1,CATSDRKDRIDEQFF,TGTGCCACCAGTGACCGAAAAGACAGGATTGATGAGCAGTTCTTC
TRBV25-1,many,TRBD1,TRBJ2-5,CASSESPQGAETQYF,TGTGCCAGCAGTGAAAGCCCACAGGGGGCTGAGACCCAGTACTTC
TRBV4-1,few,TRBD1,TRBJ2-7,CASSQVPPGQGRDEQYF,TGCGCCAGCAGCCAAGTCCCCCCGGGACAGGGAAGGGACGAGCAGTACTTC
TRBV12-3/TRBV12-4,.,.,TRBJ2-3,CASSLGRDTYTQYF,TGTGCCAGCAGCCTGGGACGCGACACGTATACGCAGTATTTT
TRBV10-3,few,.,TRBJ1-1,CAISGGVTEAFF,TGTGCCATCAGTGGGGGGGTCACTGAAGCTTTCTTT